This TCR beta chain was sequenced during a study of PD-L1 blockade in urothelial cancer. Study-level background: Counts from blood samples showed a median of around 150,000 T cells. Overall study results and limits: Tumor-associated clones in blood expanded more at 3 weeks in durable-benefit patients.

Comment on this clone: The antigen remains undetermined.

Sequenced by immunoSEQ multiplex PCR; TCRdb stores in-frame clones only, minus some. The sample contains around 100,000 clones, about 89% of which appear only once. This CDR3 is 17 amino acids long. Germline CDR1 and CDR2: SEHNR and FQNEAQ (reference sequence). Trimming removed 4 bases from V and 2 bases from J; junction bases left unmatched: 8. The specimen was PBMCs, collected around atezolizumab (anti-PD-L1) treatment. The TCR originated in a woman older than 75 with urothelial cancer. The chain has TRBV7-9 and TRBJ2-3; 11 nucleotides agree with TRBD2. Here the CDR3 DNA reads TGTGCCAGCAGCTCCCTTAGACTAGCGGGATACACAGATACGCAGTATTTT. As protein: CASSSLRLAGYTDTQYF.